Listed below are T cell receptor beta chains from one sample, sequenced in a study of T cell responses to AZD1222 COVID-19 vaccine. Libraries were prepared by immunoSEQ multiplex PCR; TCRdb keeps only in-frame clonotypes and omits some of them. The sample includes approximately 180,000 clones, approximately 92% of them seen just once. Material: peripheral blood, obtained 28 days after the second dose of the MenACWY control vaccine. These receptors originate from an adult who received the MenACWY meningococcal vaccine as a control. Both conserved end residues are part of each CDR3. Fields, in order: V gene, J gene, D gene, clone size, CDR3 protein, CDR3 DNA. The D gene is left open where the match is weak. The size field is filled for only some rows; it gives once, few, many or a size class.

>TRBV5-5|TRBJ1-1|TRBD1|NA
CASSLLQGAQTEAFF
TGTGCCAGCAGCCTGTTACAGGGGGCGCAAACTGAAGCTTTCTTT
>TRBV6-2/TRBV6-3|TRBJ1-1|NA|NA
CASSQGSTEAFF
TGTGCCAGCAGCCAGGGGAGCACTGAAGCTTTCTTT
>TRBV27|TRBJ1-2|TRBD1|NA
CASRQGSLGYTF
TGTGCCAGCAGACAGGGGAGCCTTGGCTACACCTTC
>TRBV29-1|TRBJ1-2|NA|NA
CSVEDRHTNYGYTF
TGCAGCGTTGAAGACAGGCATACTAACTATGGCTACACCTTC
>TRBV30|TRBJ1-5|NA|few
CAWSAGVNQPQHF
TGTGCCTGGAGTGCAGGGGTCAATCAGCCCCAGCATTTT
>TRBV7-9|TRBJ1-5|TRBD1|NA
CASSSGTGRHQPQHF
TGTGCCAGCAGCTCCGGGACAGGGAGGCATCAGCCCCAGCATTTT
>TRBV7-2|TRBJ1-1|NA|NA
CASSLSQGPTEAFF
TGTGCCAGCAGCTTGTCGCAGGGACCCACTGAAGCTTTCTTT
>TRBV5-5|TRBJ2-6|NA|NA
CASSFTSGANVLTF
TGTGCCAGCAGCTTTACCTCTGGGGCCAACGTCCTGACTTTC
>TRBV7-2|TRBJ2-3|NA|NA
CASSLGWGADTQYF
TGTGCCAGCAGCTTGGGATGGGGGGCAGATACGCAGTATTTT
>TRBV2|TRBJ1-1|NA|NA
CASIQGLPLNTEAFF
TGTGCCAGCATCCAGGGCTTGCCCTTGAACACTGAAGCTTTCTTT
>TRBV6-5|TRBJ1-6|NA|NA
CASSRDGYNSPLHF
TGTGCCAGCAGCCGGGACGGCTATAATTCACCCCTCCACTTT
>TRBV30|TRBJ2-3|TRBD1|NA
CAWGTGIGDTQYF
TGTGCCTGGGGGACAGGGATCGGAGATACGCAGTATTTT
>TRBV19|TRBJ1-5|NA|NA
CASSIARTGNQPQHF
TGTGCCAGTAGTATAGCCAGGACGGGGAATCAGCCCCAGCATTTT
>TRBV28|TRBJ1-2|TRBD1|NA
CASLSGTVNYGYTF
TGTGCCAGCCTCTCCGGGACAGTAAACTATGGCTACACCTTC
>TRBV7-2|TRBJ2-6|TRBD1|once
CASSPQGEGAGANVLTF
TGTGCCAGCAGCCCACAGGGGGAAGGAGCGGGGGCCAACGTCCTGACTTTC
>TRBV12-3/TRBV12-4|TRBJ1-2|NA|NA
CASSLQGGYTF
TGTGCCAGCAGTCTTCAGGGGGGCTACACCTTC
>TRBV15|TRBJ1-6|NA|NA
CATSRAYEFSYNSPLHF
TGTGCCACCAGCAGAGCGTATGAATTCTCCTATAATTCACCCCTCCACTTT
>TRBV6-5|TRBJ1-2|NA|NA
CASSPHMDFDYTF
TGTGCCAGCAGTCCCCACATGGACTTCGACTACACCTTC
>TRBV3-1/TRBV3-2|TRBJ1-3|NA|NA
CASSPLGKTRSGNTIYF
TGTGCCAGCAGCCCTTTAGGGAAAACAAGGTCTGGAAACACCATATATTTT
>TRBV28|TRBJ2-7|NA|NA
CASLLGGGRDYEQYF
TGTGCCAGCCTACTCGGTGGGGGGCGAGACTACGAGCAGTACTTC
>TRBV15|TRBJ1-5|NA|NA
CATSITRQPQHF
TGTGCCACCAGCATAACCCGGCAGCCCCAGCATTTT
>TRBV24-1|TRBJ2-5|NA|NA
CATSDSFSGTETQYF
TGTGCCACCAGTGATTCCTTCTCAGGGACAGAGACCCAGTACTTC
>TRBV28|TRBJ1-5|NA|once
CASSGGINQPQHF
TGTGCCAGCAGTGGGGGAATCAATCAGCCCCAGCATTTT
>TRBV18|TRBJ1-3|NA|once
CASSPGNSGNTIYF
TGTGCCAGCTCACCTGGAAACTCTGGAAACACCATATATTTT
>TRBV2|TRBJ1-1|TRBD1|NA
CASSLLRQGNTEAFF
TGTGCCAGCAGCCTACTCCGACAGGGGAACACTGAAGCTTTCTTT
>TRBV28|TRBJ1-4|NA|few
CASRMGALGRGEKLFF
TGTGCCAGCAGGATGGGGGCGTTGGGGCGGGGTGAAAAACTGTTTTTT